This T cell receptor beta chain was retrieved from a study of blood T cell repertoires in COVID-19. Study-level background: Sites across the United States, Italy and Spain contributed samples from acute and convalescent COVID-19.

The trim removed 4 bases at V and 4 bases at J, leaving 11 bases unmatched. This CDR3 is built from 17 residues. Germline V gives CDR1 MNHEY, CDR2 SVGEGT. Under the authors' procedure: The assay estimated nucleated cells by amplifying reference gene primers. Sequenced by immunoSEQ multiplex PCR; TCRdb stores in-frame clones only, minus some. V, J and clone size reflect that table, while D and trimming were determined from the DNA. The repertoire holds under 200,000 clones, more than 85% seen once, with about 2.1% in the top ten. Sequencing was performed on peripheral blood. This receptor was obtained from a man between 65 and 85 years old with active or convalescent COVID-19. The chain joins TRBV6-2 or TRBV6-3 to TRBJ1-5; 9 bases match TRBD1. The CDR3 DNA reads TGTGCCAGCAGTTTCGTCCTGAGCGGGACAGGGAATCAGCCCCAGCATTTT. Residues: CASSFVLSGTGNQPQHF.